This is a list of T cell receptor beta chains from one sample in a study of T cells in localized non-small cell lung cancer. Measured with immunoSEQ multiplex PCR; TCRdb has only the in-frame clones, and not every one. The repertoire consists of 45,000 to 65,000 clones, with around 80% occurring once and the leading ten covering around 4%. The material was PBMCs, obtained before any cancer treatment. The origin of the receptors is a woman aged 40-75 years with stage II lung adenocarcinoma. Both conserved end residues are part of each CDR3. A D gene is named only where the DNA matches it firmly. Size is omitted from some rows. Given values are once, few, many or a class for expanded clones.

V gene: TRBV2; clone size: .; CDR3 length: 13; D gene: TRBD2; J gene: TRBJ2-7; CDR3 protein: CASSEVGRGPRDF; CDR3 DNA: TGTGCCAGCAGTGAAGTGGGGAGGGGACCGAGGGACTTC
V gene: TRBV7-7; clone size: .; CDR3 length: 18; D gene: TRBD2; J gene: TRBJ2-5; CDR3 protein: CASSLAALAGSKEGTQYF; CDR3 DNA: TGTGCTAGCAGCTTAGCGGCACTAGCGGGGTCAAAAGAGGGGACCCAGTACTTC
V gene: TRBV18; clone size: .; CDR3 length: 11; D gene: .; J gene: TRBJ1-1; CDR3 protein: CASSLGTEAFF; CDR3 DNA: TGTGCCAGCTCACTCGGGACTGAAGCTTTCTTT
V gene: TRBV7-2; clone size: once; CDR3 length: 14; D gene: .; J gene: TRBJ1-2; CDR3 protein: CASSIGELRYGYTF; CDR3 DNA: TGTGCCAGCAGCATAGGAGAGTTGCGCTATGGCTACACCTTC
V gene: TRBV7-8; clone size: .; CDR3 length: 15; D gene: TRBD1; J gene: TRBJ1-5; CDR3 protein: CASSITGTGVQPQHF; CDR3 DNA: TGTGCCAGCAGCATTACCGGGACAGGGGTTCAGCCCCAGCATTTT
V gene: TRBV6-5; clone size: .; CDR3 length: 14; D gene: TRBD1; J gene: TRBJ2-5; CDR3 protein: CASSLDRGQETQYF; CDR3 DNA: TGTGCCAGCAGTTTAGACAGGGGACAAGAGACCCAGTACTTC
V gene: TRBV27; clone size: .; CDR3 length: 14; D gene: .; J gene: TRBJ1-4; CDR3 protein: CASSFQGLNEKLFF; CDR3 DNA: TGTGCCAGCAGTTTCCAGGGCCTTAATGAAAAACTGTTTTTT
V gene: TRBV9; clone size: .; CDR3 length: 14; D gene: .; J gene: TRBJ2-7; CDR3 protein: CASSADSELSEQYF; CDR3 DNA: TGTGCCAGCAGCGCCGACAGTGAGCTCTCCGAGCAGTACTTC
V gene: TRBV6-4; clone size: .; CDR3 length: 14; D gene: .; J gene: TRBJ2-3; CDR3 protein: CASSEGESTDTQYF; CDR3 DNA: TGTGCCAGCAGTGAAGGGGAAAGCACAGATACGCAGTATTTT
V gene: TRBV6-1; clone size: .; CDR3 length: 16; D gene: .; J gene: TRBJ1-2; CDR3 protein: CASKEAATRIYYGYTF; CDR3 DNA: TGTGCCAGCAAAGAAGCGGCCACCCGGATTTACTATGGCTACACCTTC
V gene: TRBV28; clone size: .; CDR3 length: 12; D gene: .; J gene: TRBJ1-2; CDR3 protein: CASFYTGAGYTF; CDR3 DNA: TGTGCCAGCTTCTATACGGGGGCAGGGTACACCTTC
V gene: TRBV28; clone size: .; CDR3 length: 14; D gene: .; J gene: TRBJ1-1; CDR3 protein: CASTLGLPNTEAFF; CDR3 DNA: TGTGCCAGCACCTTAGGGTTGCCGAACACTGAAGCTTTCTTT
V gene: TRBV12-5; clone size: .; CDR3 length: 15; D gene: TRBD1; J gene: TRBJ2-7; CDR3 protein: CASGKGQPGSYEQYF; CDR3 DNA: TGTGCTAGTGGTAAGGGACAGCCGGGGTCCTACGAGCAGTACTTC
V gene: TRBV18; clone size: .; CDR3 length: 17; D gene: TRBD1; J gene: TRBJ1-2; CDR3 protein: CASSSPGQGFFDYGYTF; CDR3 DNA: TGTGCCAGCTCAAGCCCGGGACAGGGCTTTTTTGACTATGGCTACACCTTC
V gene: TRBV18; clone size: .; CDR3 length: 14; D gene: TRBD1; J gene: TRBJ1-5; CDR3 protein: CASSPSGGYQPQHF; CDR3 DNA: TGTGCCAGCTCACCCTCAGGGGGTTATCAGCCCCAGCATTTT
V gene: TRBV9; clone size: .; CDR3 length: 13; D gene: .; J gene: TRBJ1-1; CDR3 protein: CASSAIGGAEAFF; CDR3 DNA: TGTGCCAGCAGCGCCATCGGGGGGGCTGAAGCTTTCTTT
V gene: TRBV7-9; clone size: .; CDR3 length: 14; D gene: .; J gene: TRBJ1-4; CDR3 protein: CASSSSTGNEKLFF; CDR3 DNA: TGTGCCAGCAGCTCCAGCACAGGGAATGAAAAACTGTTTTTT
V gene: TRBV27; clone size: .; CDR3 length: 17; D gene: .; J gene: TRBJ2-6; CDR3 protein: CASSPERGSSGANVLTF; CDR3 DNA: TGTGCCAGCAGTCCCGAACGGGGCAGCTCTGGGGCCAACGTCCTGACTTTC
V gene: TRBV5-1; clone size: .; CDR3 length: 14; D gene: TRBD1; J gene: TRBJ2-7; CDR3 protein: CASHSGQGPYEQYF; CDR3 DNA: TGCGCCAGCCATTCAGGACAGGGGCCCTACGAGCAGTACTTC
V gene: TRBV27; clone size: .; CDR3 length: 13; D gene: .; J gene: TRBJ1-3; CDR3 protein: CASRGHQTNTIYF; CDR3 DNA: TGTGCCAGCAGGGGACACCAAACAAACACCATATATTTT
V gene: TRBV12-5; clone size: .; CDR3 length: 16; D gene: TRBD2; J gene: TRBJ2-1; CDR3 protein: CASGLTSGGPKNEQFF; CDR3 DNA: TGTGCTAGTGGTTTGACTAGCGGGGGGCCAAAAAATGAGCAGTTCTTC
V gene: TRBV9; clone size: .; CDR3 length: 14; D gene: .; J gene: TRBJ2-2; CDR3 protein: CASSVGPFTGELFF; CDR3 DNA: TGTGCCAGCAGCGTTGGACCGTTCACCGGGGAGCTGTTTTTT
V gene: TRBV18; clone size: .; CDR3 length: 15; D gene: TRBD1; J gene: TRBJ2-1; CDR3 protein: CASSLDRLSYNEQFF; CDR3 DNA: TGTGCCAGCTCACTGGACAGGCTTTCCTACAATGAGCAGTTCTTC
V gene: TRBV19; clone size: .; CDR3 length: 13; D gene: .; J gene: TRBJ1-1; CDR3 protein: CASVRGQNTEAFF; CDR3 DNA: TGTGCCAGCGTCAGGGGTCAGAACACTGAAGCTTTCTTT
V gene: TRBV6-5; clone size: .; CDR3 length: 13; D gene: .; J gene: TRBJ2-5; CDR3 protein: CASRTGTQETQYF; CDR3 DNA: TGTGCCAGCAGAACAGGGACCCAAGAGACCCAGTACTTC
V gene: TRBV28; clone size: .; CDR3 length: 14; D gene: TRBD1; J gene: TRBJ2-7; CDR3 protein: CASTGQGAAYEQYF; CDR3 DNA: TGTGCCAGCACGGGACAGGGGGCGGCCTACGAGCAGTACTTC
V gene: TRBV5-1; clone size: .; CDR3 length: 15; D gene: TRBD1; J gene: TRBJ1-6; CDR3 protein: CASSLRGTENSPLHF; CDR3 DNA: TGCGCCAGCAGCTTGAGGGGGACAGAAAATTCACCCCTCCACTTT
V gene: TRBV11-3; clone size: .; CDR3 length: 14; D gene: .; J gene: TRBJ2-1; CDR3 protein: CASSWGSSYNEQFF; CDR3 DNA: TGTGCCAGCAGCTGGGGGAGCTCCTACAATGAGCAGTTCTTC
V gene: TRBV4-3; clone size: .; CDR3 length: 15; D gene: .; J gene: TRBJ1-5; CDR3 protein: CASSQDTGDNQPQHF; CDR3 DNA: TGCGCCAGCAGCCAAGATACGGGGGACAATCAGCCCCAGCATTTT
V gene: TRBV29-1; clone size: medium-sized; CDR3 length: 14; D gene: .; J gene: TRBJ1-1; CDR3 protein: CSVTGGAMNTEAFF; CDR3 DNA: TGCAGCGTCACCGGGGGGGCAATGAACACTGAAGCTTTCTTT
V gene: TRBV18; clone size: few; CDR3 length: 12; D gene: .; J gene: TRBJ1-1; CDR3 protein: CASSPQNTEAFF; CDR3 DNA: TGTGCCAGCTCACCACAGAACACTGAAGCTTTCTTT
V gene: TRBV6-4; clone size: .; CDR3 length: 15; D gene: TRBD2; J gene: TRBJ2-3; CDR3 protein: CASSGLAGGTDTQYF; CDR3 DNA: TGTGCCAGCAGTGGACTAGCGGGGGGCACAGATACGCAGTATTTT
V gene: TRBV30; clone size: .; CDR3 length: 15; D gene: .; J gene: TRBJ2-7; CDR3 protein: CAWSRGAGISYEQYF; CDR3 DNA: TGTGCCTGGAGTAGGGGGGCCGGTATCTCCTACGAGCAGTACTTC
V gene: TRBV11-3; clone size: .; CDR3 length: 13; D gene: TRBD2; J gene: TRBJ2-7; CDR3 protein: CASSLGSGGEQYF; CDR3 DNA: TGTGCCAGCAGCTTAGGATCGGGGGGCGAGCAGTACTTC
V gene: TRBV6-5; clone size: once; CDR3 length: 12; D gene: TRBD2; J gene: TRBJ2-5; CDR3 protein: CASSPSGETQYF; CDR3 DNA: TGTGCCAGCAGTCCTAGCGGAGAGACCCAGTACTTC
V gene: TRBV4-3; clone size: .; CDR3 length: 16; D gene: .; J gene: TRBJ1-2; CDR3 protein: CASSQDLTGRRYGYTF; CDR3 DNA: TGCGCCAGCAGCCAAGATCTTACGGGTCGGCGGTATGGCTACACCTTC
V gene: TRBV2; clone size: .; CDR3 length: 14; D gene: .; J gene: TRBJ2-2; CDR3 protein: CASSESGPNRELFF; CDR3 DNA: TGTGCCAGCAGTGAATCAGGGCCTAACCGGGAGCTGTTTTTT
V gene: TRBV2; clone size: .; CDR3 length: 14; D gene: .; J gene: TRBJ1-2; CDR3 protein: CASSERTPRGGYTF; CDR3 DNA: TGTGCCAGCAGTGAGAGAACCCCCCGAGGGGGCTACACCTTC
V gene: TRBV29-1; clone size: .; CDR3 length: 13; D gene: .; J gene: TRBJ2-2; CDR3 protein: CSGGRGGTGELFF; CDR3 DNA: TGCAGCGGGGGGCGGGGTGGCACCGGGGAGCTGTTTTTT
V gene: TRBV28; clone size: .; CDR3 length: 16; D gene: .; J gene: TRBJ2-5; CDR3 protein: CASSSEAPSAQEDQYF; CDR3 DNA: TGTGCCAGCAGTTCAGAGGCCCCTAGCGCCCAAGAGGACCAGTACTTC
V gene: TRBV19; clone size: .; CDR3 length: 14; D gene: .; J gene: TRBJ1-1; CDR3 protein: CASSYGGGDTEAFF; CDR3 DNA: TGTGCCAGTAGTTATGGGGGTGGGGACACTGAAGCTTTCTTT
V gene: TRBV11-2; clone size: .; CDR3 length: 12; D gene: .; J gene: TRBJ1-3; CDR3 protein: CASSWEGNTIYF; CDR3 DNA: TGTGCCAGCAGCTGGGAAGGAAACACCATATATTTT
V gene: TRBV19; clone size: medium-sized; CDR3 length: 14; D gene: .; J gene: TRBJ1-2; CDR3 protein: CASSLQTTVYGYTF; CDR3 DNA: TGTGCCAGTAGCCTACAGACGACTGTCTATGGCTACACCTTC
V gene: TRBV14; clone size: .; CDR3 length: 11; D gene: .; J gene: TRBJ2-7; CDR3 protein: CASSQGYEQYF; CDR3 DNA: TGTGCCAGCAGCCAAGGCTACGAGCAGTACTTC
V gene: TRBV30; clone size: .; CDR3 length: 14; D gene: .; J gene: TRBJ1-6; CDR3 protein: CAYTLVDSNSPLHF; CDR3 DNA: TGTGCCTATACCCTCGTGGACTCTAATTCACCCCTCCACTTT
V gene: TRBV2; clone size: .; CDR3 length: 15; D gene: .; J gene: TRBJ2-3; CDR3 protein: CASSEGLTSTDTQYF; CDR3 DNA: TGTGCCAGCAGTGAGGGCTTAACTAGCACAGATACGCAGTATTTT
V gene: TRBV2; clone size: .; CDR3 length: 15; D gene: .; J gene: TRBJ1-1; CDR3 protein: CAAARDRAQDTEAFF; CDR3 DNA: TGTGCCGCCGCCAGGGATCGGGCCCAGGACACTGAAGCTTTCTTT
V gene: TRBV4-3; clone size: .; CDR3 length: 15; D gene: .; J gene: TRBJ2-5; CDR3 protein: CASSQDIAREETQYF; CDR3 DNA: TGCGCCAGCAGCCAAGATATCGCCAGGGAGGAGACCCAGTACTTC